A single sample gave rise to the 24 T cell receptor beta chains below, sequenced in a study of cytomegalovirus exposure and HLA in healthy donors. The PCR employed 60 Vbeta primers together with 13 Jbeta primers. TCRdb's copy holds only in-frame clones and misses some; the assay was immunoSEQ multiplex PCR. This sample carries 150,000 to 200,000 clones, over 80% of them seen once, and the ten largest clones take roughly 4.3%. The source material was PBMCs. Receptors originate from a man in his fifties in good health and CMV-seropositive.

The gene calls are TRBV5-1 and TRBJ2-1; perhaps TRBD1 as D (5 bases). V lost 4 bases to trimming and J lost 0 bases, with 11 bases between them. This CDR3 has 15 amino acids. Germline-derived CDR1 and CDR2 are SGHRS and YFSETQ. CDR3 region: CASSIPQGSYNEQFF. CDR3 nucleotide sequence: TGCGCCAGCAGCATCCCGCAGGGCTCCTACAATGAGCAGTTCTTC. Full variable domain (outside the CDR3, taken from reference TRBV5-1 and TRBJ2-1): KAGVTQTPRYLIKTRGQQVTLSCSPISGHRSVSWYQQTPGQGLQFLFEYFSETQRNKGNFPGRFSGRQFSNSRSEMNVSTLELGDSALYLCASSIPQGSYNEQFFGPGTRLTVL.

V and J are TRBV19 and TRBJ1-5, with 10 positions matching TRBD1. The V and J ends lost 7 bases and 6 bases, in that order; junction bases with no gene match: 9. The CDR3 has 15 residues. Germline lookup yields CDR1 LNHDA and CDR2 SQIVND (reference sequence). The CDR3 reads CASIPTTGGFQPQHF. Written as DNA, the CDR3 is TGTGCCAGTATCCCAACGACAGGGGGCTTTCAGCCCCAGCATTTT.

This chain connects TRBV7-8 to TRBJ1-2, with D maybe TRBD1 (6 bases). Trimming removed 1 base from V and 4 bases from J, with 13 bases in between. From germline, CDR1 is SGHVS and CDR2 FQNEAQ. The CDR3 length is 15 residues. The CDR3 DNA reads TGTGCCAGCAGCTTAGATGGCAGGGGCCCCTATGGCTACACCTTC. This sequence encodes CASSLDGRGPYGYTF.

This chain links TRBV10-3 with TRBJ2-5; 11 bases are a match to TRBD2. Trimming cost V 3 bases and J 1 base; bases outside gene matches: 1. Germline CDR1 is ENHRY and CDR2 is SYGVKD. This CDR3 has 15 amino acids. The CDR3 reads CAISEGTSGQETQYF. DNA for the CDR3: TGTGCCATCAGTGAAGGGACTAGCGGCCAAGAGACCCAGTACTTC.

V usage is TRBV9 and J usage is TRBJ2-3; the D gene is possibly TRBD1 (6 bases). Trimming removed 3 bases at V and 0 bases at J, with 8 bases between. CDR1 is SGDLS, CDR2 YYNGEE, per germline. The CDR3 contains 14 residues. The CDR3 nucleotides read TGTGCCAGCAGCGGACAGGCTAGCACAGATACGCAGTATTTT. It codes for CASSGQASTDTQYF.

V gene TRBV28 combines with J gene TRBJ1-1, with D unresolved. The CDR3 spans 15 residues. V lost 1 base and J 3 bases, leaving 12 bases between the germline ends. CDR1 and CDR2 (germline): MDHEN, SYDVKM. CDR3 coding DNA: TGTGCCAGCAGTTTATTACGAGACTCTTACACTGAAGCTTTCTTT. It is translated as CASSLLRDSYTEAFF.

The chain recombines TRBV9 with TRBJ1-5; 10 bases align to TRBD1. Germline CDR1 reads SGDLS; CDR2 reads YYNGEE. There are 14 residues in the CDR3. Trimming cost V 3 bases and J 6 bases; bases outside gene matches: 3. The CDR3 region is CASSAGTGAQPQHF. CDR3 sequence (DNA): TGTGCCAGCAGCGCCGGGACAGGGGCTCAGCCCCAGCATTTT. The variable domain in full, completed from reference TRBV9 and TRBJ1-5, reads DSGVTQTPKHLITATGQRVTLRCSPRSGDLSVYWYQQSLDQGLQFLIQYYNGEERAKGNILERFSAQQFPDLHSELNLSSLELGDSALYFCASSAGTGAQPQHFGDGTRLSIL.

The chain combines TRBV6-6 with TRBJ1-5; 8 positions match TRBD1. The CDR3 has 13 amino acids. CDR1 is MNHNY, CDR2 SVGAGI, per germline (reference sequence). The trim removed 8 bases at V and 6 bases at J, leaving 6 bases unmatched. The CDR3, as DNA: TGTGCCAGCTCAACAGGGGGTTTTCAGCCCCAGCATTTT. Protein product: CASSTGGFQPQHF.

CDR3 sequence: CASSWGQNTGELFF. Here the CDR3 DNA reads TGTGCCAGCAGCTGGGGACAGAACACCGGGGAGCTGTTTTTT. The chain links TRBV13 to TRBJ2-2; D perhaps matches TRBD1 (6 bases). Germline V gene sequence: CDR1 PRHDT, CDR2 FYEKMQ (reference sequence). The CDR3 has 14 amino acids. V dropped 4 bases and J dropped 1 base, with 7 bases sitting between them.

Here the CDR3 reads CASSADRGGEQYF. The CDR3 region has the DNA TGTGCCAGCAGTGCAGACAGGGGGGGTGAGCAGTACTTC. The J gene is TRBJ2-7, the V gene TRBV6-1; TRBD1 aligns across 9 bases. Germline loops: CDR1 MNHNS, CDR2 SASEGT. CDR3 size: 13 residues. The J segment lost 7 bases and the V segment lost 4 bases, leaving 5 bases of the junction unmatched.

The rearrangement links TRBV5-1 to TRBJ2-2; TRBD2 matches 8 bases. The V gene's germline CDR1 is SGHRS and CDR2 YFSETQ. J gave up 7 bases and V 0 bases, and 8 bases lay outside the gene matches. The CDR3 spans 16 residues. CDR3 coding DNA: TGCGCCAGCAGCTTGGTTGGCGGGGGGTTCAACGGGGAGCTGTTTTTT. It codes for CASSLVGGGFNGELFF.

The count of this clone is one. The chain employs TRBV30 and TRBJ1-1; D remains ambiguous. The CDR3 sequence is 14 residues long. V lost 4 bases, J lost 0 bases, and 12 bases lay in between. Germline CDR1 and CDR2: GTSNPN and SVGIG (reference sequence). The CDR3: CAWKAGNLNTEAFF. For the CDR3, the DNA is TGTGCCTGGAAGGCCGGGAACTTGAACACTGAAGCTTTCTTT.

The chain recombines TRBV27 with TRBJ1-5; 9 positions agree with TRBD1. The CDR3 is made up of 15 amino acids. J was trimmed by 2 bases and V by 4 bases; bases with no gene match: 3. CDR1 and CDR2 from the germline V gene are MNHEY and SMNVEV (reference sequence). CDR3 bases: TGTGCCAGCAGTTCCCGGGACAGGGGCAATCAGCCCCAGCATTTT. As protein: CASSSRDRGNQPQHF.

The CDR3 DNA follows: TGTGCCAGCAGTTACAGGGAAACTGAAGCTTTCTTT. It specifies CASSYRETEAFF. The V call is TRBV2, the J call TRBJ1-1, with D tentatively TRBD1 (6 bases). This CDR3 is built from 12 residues. Germline lookup yields CDR1 SNHLY and CDR2 FYNNEI. The V end was cut by 5 bases, the J end by 5 bases, with 9 bases between.

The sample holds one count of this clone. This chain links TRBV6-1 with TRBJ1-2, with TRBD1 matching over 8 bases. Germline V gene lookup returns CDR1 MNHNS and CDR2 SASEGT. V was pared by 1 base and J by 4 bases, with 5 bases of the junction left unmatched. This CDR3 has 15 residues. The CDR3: CASSEDWTGTYGYTF. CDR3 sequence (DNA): TGTGCCAGCAGTGAAGATTGGACAGGGACCTATGGCTACACCTTC.

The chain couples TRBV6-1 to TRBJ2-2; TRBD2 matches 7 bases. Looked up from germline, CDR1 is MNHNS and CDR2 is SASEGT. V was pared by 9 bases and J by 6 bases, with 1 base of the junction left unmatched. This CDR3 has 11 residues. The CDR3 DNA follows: TGTGCCAGTGGGGGGGCCGGGGAGCTGTTTTTT. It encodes CASGGAGELFF.

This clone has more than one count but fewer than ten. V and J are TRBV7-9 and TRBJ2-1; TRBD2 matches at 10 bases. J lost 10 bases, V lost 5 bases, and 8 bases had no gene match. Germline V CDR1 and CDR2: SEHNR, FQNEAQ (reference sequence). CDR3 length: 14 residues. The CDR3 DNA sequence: TGTGCCAGCAGCCGAGATCGGGGACTAGCGGAGCAGTTCTTC. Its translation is CASSRDRGLAEQFF.

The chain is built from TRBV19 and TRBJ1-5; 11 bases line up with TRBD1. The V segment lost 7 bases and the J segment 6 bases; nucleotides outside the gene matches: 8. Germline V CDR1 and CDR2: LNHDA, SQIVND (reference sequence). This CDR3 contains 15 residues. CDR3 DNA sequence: TGTGCCAGTAATACGGGACAGGGGGTCGCTCAGCCCCAGCATTTT. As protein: CASNTGQGVAQPQHF.

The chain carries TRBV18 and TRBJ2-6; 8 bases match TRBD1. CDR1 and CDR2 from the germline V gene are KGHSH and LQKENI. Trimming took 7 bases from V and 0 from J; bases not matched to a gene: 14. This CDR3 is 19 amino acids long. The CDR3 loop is CASYSGTGGSLSGANVLTF. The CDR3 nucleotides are TGTGCCAGCTATTCCGGGACAGGAGGTTCCCTCTCTGGGGCCAACGTCCTGACTTTC.

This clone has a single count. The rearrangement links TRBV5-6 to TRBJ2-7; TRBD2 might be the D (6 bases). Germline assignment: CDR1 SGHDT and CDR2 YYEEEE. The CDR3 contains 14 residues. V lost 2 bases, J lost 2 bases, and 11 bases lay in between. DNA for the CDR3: TGTGCCAGCAGCTTCGGGAGTCCCGCCTACGAGCAGTACTTC. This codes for CASSFGSPAYEQYF.

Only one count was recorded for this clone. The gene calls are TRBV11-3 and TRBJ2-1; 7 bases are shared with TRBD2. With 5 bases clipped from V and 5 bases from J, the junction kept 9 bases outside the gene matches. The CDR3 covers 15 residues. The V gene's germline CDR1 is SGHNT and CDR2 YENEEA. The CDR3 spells CASSRSLAGHNEQFF. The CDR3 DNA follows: TGTGCCAGCAGCCGCTCCTTAGCGGGCCACAATGAGCAGTTCTTC.

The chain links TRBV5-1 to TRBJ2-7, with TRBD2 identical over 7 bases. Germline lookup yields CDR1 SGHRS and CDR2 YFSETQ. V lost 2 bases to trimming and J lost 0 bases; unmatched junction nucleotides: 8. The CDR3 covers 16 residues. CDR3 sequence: CASSFVGGGSSYEQYF. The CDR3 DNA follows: TGCGCCAGCAGCTTCGTGGGCGGGGGTTCCTCCTACGAGCAGTACTTC.

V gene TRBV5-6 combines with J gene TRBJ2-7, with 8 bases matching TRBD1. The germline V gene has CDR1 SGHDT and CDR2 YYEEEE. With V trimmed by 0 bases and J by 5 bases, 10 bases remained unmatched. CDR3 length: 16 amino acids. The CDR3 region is CASSLAYRGNNHEQYF. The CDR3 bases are TGTGCCAGCAGCTTGGCCTACAGGGGGAATAACCACGAGCAGTACTTC.

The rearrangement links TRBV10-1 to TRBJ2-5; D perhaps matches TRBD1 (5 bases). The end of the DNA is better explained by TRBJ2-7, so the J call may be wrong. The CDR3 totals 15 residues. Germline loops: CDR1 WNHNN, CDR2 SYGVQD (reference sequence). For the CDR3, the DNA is TGCGCCAGCAGTGAAGAGGTTTCAGGGAACTACGAGCAGTACTTC. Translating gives CASSEEVSGNYEQYF.